This T cell receptor (beta chain) originates from a study of T-cell reconstitution after alpha-beta-depleted transplantation in children. Findings and limits, study-wide: The origin of alpha-beta T cells about two months after transplant was reportedly several hundred expanded graft clones. Surviving recipient T cells and thymic progenitors underlay high day-60 TCRbeta diversity in some patients. Newly generated T cells supplied most T-cell counts and diversity one year post-transplant.

From germline, CDR1 is MNHEY and CDR2 SMNVEV (reference sequence). This CDR3 region has 12 residues. V lost 10 bases, J lost 9 bases, and 19 bases lay in between. This clonotype was observed at least ten times. Antigen unknown. Unique molecular identifiers were incorporated during preparation of the TCRbeta library. TCRdb re-called the PCR reads through MiXCR, storing one row per CDR3 protein. The sample yields roughly 280,000 distinct CDR3 sequences, roughly 12% seen once. Material: peripheral blood, obtained 180 days after TCRalphabeta/CD19-depleted stem cell transplant. The V call is TRBV27, the J call TRBJ2-7; D possibly corresponds to TRBD2 (6 bases). The receptor was isolated from a male patient between 2 and 10 years old who had a stem cell transplant for chronic granulomatous disease, so the T cells may come from the graft donor. The CDR3 loop is CANGGARIRQYF. The CDR3 region has the DNA TGTGCCAACGGAGGGGCGCGTATTCGGCAGTACTTC.